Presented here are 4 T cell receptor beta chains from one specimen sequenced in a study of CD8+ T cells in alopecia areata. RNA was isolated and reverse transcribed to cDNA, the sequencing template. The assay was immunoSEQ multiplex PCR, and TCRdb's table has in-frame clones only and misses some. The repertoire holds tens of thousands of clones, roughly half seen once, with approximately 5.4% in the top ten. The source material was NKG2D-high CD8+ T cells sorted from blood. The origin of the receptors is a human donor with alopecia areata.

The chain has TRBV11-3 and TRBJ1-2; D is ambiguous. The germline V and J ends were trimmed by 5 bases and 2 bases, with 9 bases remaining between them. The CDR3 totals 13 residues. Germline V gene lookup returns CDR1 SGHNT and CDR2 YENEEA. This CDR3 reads CASSTDANYGYTF. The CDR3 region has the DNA TGTGCCAGCAGCACAGACGCGAACTATGGCTACACCTTC.

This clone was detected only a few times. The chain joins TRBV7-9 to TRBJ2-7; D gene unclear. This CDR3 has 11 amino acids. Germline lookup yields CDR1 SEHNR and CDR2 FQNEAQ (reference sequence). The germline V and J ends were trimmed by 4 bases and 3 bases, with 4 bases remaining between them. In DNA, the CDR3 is TGTGCCAGCAGCTCCCGCTACGAGCAGTACTTC. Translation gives CASSSRYEQYF.

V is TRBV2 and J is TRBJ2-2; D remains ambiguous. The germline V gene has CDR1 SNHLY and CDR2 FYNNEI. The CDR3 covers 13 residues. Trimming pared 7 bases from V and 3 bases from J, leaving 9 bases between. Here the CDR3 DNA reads TGTGCCAGCACTGGTCCGTACACCGGGGAGCTGTTTTTT. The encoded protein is CASTGPYTGELFF.

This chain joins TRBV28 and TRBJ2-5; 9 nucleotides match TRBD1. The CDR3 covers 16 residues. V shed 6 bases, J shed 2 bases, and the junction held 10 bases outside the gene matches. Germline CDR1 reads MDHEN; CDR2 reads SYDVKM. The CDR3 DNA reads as TGTGCCAGCAGCAACTACAGGGGGCAAGTACAAGAGACCCAGTACTTC. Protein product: CASSNYRGQVQETQYF.